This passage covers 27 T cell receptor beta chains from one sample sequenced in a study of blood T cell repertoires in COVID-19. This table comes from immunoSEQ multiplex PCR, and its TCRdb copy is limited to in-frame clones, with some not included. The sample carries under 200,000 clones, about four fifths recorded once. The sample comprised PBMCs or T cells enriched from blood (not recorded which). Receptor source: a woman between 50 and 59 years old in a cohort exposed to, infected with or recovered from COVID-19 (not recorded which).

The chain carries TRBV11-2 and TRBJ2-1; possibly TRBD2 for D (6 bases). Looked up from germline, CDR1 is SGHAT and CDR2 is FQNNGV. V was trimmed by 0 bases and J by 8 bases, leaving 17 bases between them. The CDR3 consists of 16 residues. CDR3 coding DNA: TGTGCCAGCAGCTTAGAGCCTGAAACTAGCATCCATGAGCAGTTCTTC. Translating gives CASSLEPETSIHEQFF.

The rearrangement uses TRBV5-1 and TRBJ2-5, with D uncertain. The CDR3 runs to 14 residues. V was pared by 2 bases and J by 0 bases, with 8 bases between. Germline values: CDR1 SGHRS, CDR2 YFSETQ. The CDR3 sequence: CASSFYLYQETQYF. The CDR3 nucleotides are TGCGCCAGCAGCTTCTATTTGTACCAAGAGACCCAGTACTTC.

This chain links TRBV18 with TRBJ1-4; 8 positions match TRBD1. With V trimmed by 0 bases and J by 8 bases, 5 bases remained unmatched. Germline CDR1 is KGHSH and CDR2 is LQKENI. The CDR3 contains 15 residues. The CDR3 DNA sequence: TGTGCCAGCTCACCACCCGAACAGGGGGGCGAAAAACTGTTTTTT. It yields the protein CASSPPEQGGEKLFF.

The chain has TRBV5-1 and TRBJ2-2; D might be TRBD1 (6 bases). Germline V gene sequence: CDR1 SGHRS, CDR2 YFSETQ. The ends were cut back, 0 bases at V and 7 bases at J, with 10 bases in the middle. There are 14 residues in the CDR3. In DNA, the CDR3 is TGCGCCAGCAGCTTGGCACAGGGCGGCGGGGAGCTGTTTTTT. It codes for CASSLAQGGGELFF.

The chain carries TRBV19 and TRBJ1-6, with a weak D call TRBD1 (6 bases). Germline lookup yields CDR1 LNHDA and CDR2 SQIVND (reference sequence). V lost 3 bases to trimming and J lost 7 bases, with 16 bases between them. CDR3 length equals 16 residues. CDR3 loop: CASSIQAGVENSPLHF. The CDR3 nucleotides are TGTGCCAGTAGTATTCAGGCAGGGGTAGAGAATTCACCCCTCCACTTT.

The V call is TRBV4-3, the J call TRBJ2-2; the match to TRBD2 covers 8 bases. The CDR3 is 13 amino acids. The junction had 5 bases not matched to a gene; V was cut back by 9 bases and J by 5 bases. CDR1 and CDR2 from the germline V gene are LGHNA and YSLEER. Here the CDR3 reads CASRGGFTGELFF. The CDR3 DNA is TGCGCCAGTCGGGGGGGGTTTACCGGGGAGCTGTTTTTT.

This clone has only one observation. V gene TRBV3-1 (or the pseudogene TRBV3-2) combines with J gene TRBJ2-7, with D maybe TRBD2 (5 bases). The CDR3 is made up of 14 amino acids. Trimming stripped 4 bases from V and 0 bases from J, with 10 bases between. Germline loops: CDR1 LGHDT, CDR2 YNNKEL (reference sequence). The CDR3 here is CASSLAADSYEQYF. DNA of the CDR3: TGTGCCAGCAGCCTCGCAGCGGACTCCTACGAGCAGTACTTC.

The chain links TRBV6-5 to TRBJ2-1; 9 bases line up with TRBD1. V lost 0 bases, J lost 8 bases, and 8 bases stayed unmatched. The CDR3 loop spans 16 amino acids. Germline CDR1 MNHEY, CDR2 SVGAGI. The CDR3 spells CASSYSFYRGLDEQFF. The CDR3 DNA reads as TGTGCCAGCAGTTACTCTTTTTACAGGGGGCTTGATGAGCAGTTCTTC.

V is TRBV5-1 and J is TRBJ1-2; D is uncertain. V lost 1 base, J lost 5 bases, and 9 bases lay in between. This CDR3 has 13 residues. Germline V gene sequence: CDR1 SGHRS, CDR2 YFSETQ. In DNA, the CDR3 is TGCGCCAGCAGCTTGAACGGGAGGTATGGCTACACCTTC. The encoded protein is CASSLNGRYGYTF.

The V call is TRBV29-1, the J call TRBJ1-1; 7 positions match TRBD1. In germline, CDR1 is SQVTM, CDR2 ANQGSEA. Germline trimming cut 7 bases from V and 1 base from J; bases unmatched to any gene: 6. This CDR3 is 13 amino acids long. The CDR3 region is CSGTTGANTEAFF. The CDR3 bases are TGCAGCGGGACCACAGGGGCGAACACTGAAGCTTTCTTT.

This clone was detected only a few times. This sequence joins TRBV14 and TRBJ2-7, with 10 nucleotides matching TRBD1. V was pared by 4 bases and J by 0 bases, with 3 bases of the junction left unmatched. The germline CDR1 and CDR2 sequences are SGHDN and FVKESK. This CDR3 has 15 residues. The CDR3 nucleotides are TGTGCCAGCAGCCCGCGGACAGGGGGCTCCTACGAGCAGTACTTC. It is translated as CASSPRTGGSYEQYF.

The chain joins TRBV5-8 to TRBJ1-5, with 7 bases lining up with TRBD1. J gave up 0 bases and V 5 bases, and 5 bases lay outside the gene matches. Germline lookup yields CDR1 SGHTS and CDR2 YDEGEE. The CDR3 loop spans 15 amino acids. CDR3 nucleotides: TGTGCCAGCAGGGAGTACAGGGGTAGCAATCAGCCCCAGCATTTT. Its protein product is CASREYRGSNQPQHF.

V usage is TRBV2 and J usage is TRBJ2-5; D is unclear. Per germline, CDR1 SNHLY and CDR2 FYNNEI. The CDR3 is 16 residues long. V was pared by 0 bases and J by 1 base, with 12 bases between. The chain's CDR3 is CASSEALSRGQETQYF. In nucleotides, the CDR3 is TGTGCCAGCAGTGAAGCGCTTAGTAGAGGCCAAGAGACCCAGTACTTC. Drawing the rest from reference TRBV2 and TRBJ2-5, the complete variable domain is EPEVTQTPSHQVTQMGQEVILRCVPISNHLYFYWYRQILGQKVEFLVSFYNNEISEKSEIFDDQFSVERPDGSNFTLKIRSTKLEDSAMYFCASSEALSRGQETQYFGPGTRLLVL.

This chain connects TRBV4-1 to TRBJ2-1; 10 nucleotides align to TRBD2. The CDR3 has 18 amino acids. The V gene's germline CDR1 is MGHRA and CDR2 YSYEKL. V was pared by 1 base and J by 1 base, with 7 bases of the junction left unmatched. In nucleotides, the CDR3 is TGCGCCAGCAGCCAAGGGGCTAGCGGGAGAGGGTCCTACAATGAGCAGTTCTTC. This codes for CASSQGASGRGSYNEQFF.

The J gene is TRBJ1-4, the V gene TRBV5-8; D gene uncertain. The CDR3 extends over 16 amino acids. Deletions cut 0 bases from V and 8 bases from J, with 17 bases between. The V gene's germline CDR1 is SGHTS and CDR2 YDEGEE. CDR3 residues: CASSLGTDSLGEKLFF. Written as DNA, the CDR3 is TGTGCCAGCAGCTTGGGAACGGACTCCTTGGGGGAAAAACTGTTTTTT.

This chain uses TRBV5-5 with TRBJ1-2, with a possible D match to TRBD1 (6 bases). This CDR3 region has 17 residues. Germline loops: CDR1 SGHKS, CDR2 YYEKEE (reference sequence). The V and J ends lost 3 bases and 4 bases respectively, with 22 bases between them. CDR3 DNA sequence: TGTGCCAGCAGCTATGGGGTGGGGGACAAGGGGAGCTATGGCTACACCTTC. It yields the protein CASSYGVGDKGSYGYTF.

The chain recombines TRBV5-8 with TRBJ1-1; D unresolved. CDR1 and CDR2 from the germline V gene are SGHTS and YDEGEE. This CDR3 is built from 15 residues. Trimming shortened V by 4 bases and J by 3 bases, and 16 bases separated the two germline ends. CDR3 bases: TGTGCCAGCAGCGAACGTCGGGGTTGGGACACTGAAGCTTTCTTT. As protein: CASSERRGWDTEAFF.

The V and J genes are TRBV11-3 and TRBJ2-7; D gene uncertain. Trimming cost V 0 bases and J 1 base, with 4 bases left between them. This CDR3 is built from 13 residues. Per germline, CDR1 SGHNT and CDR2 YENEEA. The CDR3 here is CASSLEYSYEQYF. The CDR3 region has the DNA TGTGCCAGCAGCTTAGAATATTCCTACGAGCAGTACTTC.

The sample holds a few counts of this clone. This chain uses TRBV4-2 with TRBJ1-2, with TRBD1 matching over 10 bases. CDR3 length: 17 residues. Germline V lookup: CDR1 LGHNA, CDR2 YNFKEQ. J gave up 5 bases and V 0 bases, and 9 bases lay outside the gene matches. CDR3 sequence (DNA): TGTGCCAGCAGCCAAGACGGGACAGGGGTTCTTAGGTATGGCTACACCTTC. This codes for CASSQDGTGVLRYGYTF.

The CDR3 DNA sequence: TGTGCCAGCAGCCCGGCCGGGGGATCGTCCTACGAGCAGTACTTC. Translation gives CASSPAGGSSYEQYF. The genes are TRBV7-3 and TRBJ2-7; weak D call: TRBD2 (6 bases). Trimming removed 5 bases at V and 1 base at J, with 15 bases between. The CDR3 has 15 amino acids. Looked up from germline, CDR1 is SGHTA and CDR2 is FQGTGA.

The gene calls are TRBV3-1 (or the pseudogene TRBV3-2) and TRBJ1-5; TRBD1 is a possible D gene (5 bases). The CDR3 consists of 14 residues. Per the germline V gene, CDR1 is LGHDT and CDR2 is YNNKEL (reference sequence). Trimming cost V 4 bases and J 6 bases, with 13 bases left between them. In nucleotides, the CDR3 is TGTGCCAGCAGCCCGGCGGGGGGGGGTCAGCCCCAGCATTTT. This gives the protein CASSPAGGGQPQHF.

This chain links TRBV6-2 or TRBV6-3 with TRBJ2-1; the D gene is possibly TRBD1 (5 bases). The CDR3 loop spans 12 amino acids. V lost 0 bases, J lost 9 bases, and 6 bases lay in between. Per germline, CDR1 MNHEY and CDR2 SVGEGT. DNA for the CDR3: TGTGCCAGCAGTTACTCGGGGCCTGAGCAGTTCTTC. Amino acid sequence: CASSYSGPEQFF.

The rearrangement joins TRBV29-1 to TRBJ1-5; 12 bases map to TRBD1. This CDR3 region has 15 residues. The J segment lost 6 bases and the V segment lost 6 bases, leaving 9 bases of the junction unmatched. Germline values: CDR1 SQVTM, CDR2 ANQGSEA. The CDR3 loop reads CSVAGTGGYGQPQHF. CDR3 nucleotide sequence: TGCAGCGTGGCCGGGACAGGGGGCTACGGTCAGCCCCAGCATTTT.

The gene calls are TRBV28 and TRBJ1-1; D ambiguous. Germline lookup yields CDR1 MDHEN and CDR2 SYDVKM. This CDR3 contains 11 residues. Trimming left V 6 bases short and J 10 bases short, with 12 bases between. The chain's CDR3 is CASSWTGGAFF. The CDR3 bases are TGTGCCAGCAGCTGGACTGGTGGAGCTTTCTTT.

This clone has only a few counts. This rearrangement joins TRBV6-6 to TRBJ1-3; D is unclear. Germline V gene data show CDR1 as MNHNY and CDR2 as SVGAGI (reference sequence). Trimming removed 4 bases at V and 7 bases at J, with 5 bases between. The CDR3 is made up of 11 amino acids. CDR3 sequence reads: CASSSVNTIYF. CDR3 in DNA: TGTGCCAGCAGTTCGGTTAACACCATATATTTT.

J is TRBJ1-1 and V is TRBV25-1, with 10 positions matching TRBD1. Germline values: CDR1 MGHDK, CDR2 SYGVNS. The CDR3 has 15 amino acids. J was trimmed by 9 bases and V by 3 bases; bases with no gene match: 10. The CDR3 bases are TGTGCCAGCAGTGATTATGACAGGGGGCCAGTCAAAGCTTTCTTT. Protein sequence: CASSDYDRGPVKAFF.

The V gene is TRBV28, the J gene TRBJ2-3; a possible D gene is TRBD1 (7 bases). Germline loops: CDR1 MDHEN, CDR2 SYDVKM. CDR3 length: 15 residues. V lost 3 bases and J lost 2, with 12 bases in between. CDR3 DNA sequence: TGTGCCAGCAGTTTTGGCGGGACAGCCACAGATACGCAGTATTTT. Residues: CASSFGGTATDTQYF. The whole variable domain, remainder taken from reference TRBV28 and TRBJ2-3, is DVKVTQSSRYLVKRTGEKVFLECVQDMDHENMFWYRQDPGLGLRLIYFSYDVKMKEKGDIPEGYSVSREKKERFSLILESASTNQTSMYLCASSFGGTATDTQYFGPGTRLTVL.